The 18 T cell receptor beta chains presented below share a single source sample, sequenced in a study of blood T cells in healthy people across ages. With a J-beta primer mix and a sample-barcoded 5' primer, a second PCR ran roughly 7 to 11 cycles. A single record per CDR3 protein comes from TCRdb applying MiXCR to the 5' RACE reads. The data hold about 1.5 million distinct CDR3 sequences, with roughly two fifths observed a single time. The source material was blood. These receptors all come from a woman aged 18-35 years in good health.

V and J are TRBV27 and TRBJ1-4; D might be TRBD1 (6 bases). The germline V and J ends were trimmed by 2 bases and 3 bases, with 19 bases remaining between them. This CDR3 is 18 amino acids long. CDR1 is MNHEY, CDR2 SMNVEV, per germline (reference sequence). The CDR3 DNA reads as TGTGCCAGCAGTTTAAAGGGAAAAACAGGGCCCCCTAATGAAAAACTGTTTTTT. This encodes CASSLKGKTGPPNEKLFF.

This clonotype was observed a few times. This chain uses TRBV27 with TRBJ2-7; D gene uncertain. This CDR3 has 13 amino acids. Germline lookup yields CDR1 MNHEY and CDR2 SMNVEV (reference sequence). Trimming removed 3 bases from V and 3 bases from J, with 9 bases in between. CDR3 residues: CASSFSPVYEQYF. The DNA for the CDR3 is TGTGCCAGCAGTTTCTCGCCAGTCTACGAGCAGTACTTC.

This clonotype has just a few counts. This sequence joins TRBV5-1 and TRBJ2-3; TRBD2 agrees at 11 bases. J lost 5 bases, V lost 5 bases, and 7 bases had no gene match. The CDR3 is made up of 15 amino acids. CDR1 and CDR2 (germline): SGHRS, YFSETQ. CDR3 residues: CASSNLAGGRDTQYF. The DNA of the CDR3 is TGCGCCAGCAGTAATCTAGCGGGGGGAAGAGATACGCAGTATTTT.

CDR3: CASSPGHPNYGYTF. The CDR3 DNA is TGCGCCAGCAGCCCGGGACATCCGAACTATGGCTACACCTTC. V is TRBV5-1 and J is TRBJ1-2; possible D gene TRBD1, 6 bases. This CDR3 is built from 14 residues. Germline CDR1 reads SGHRS; CDR2 reads YFSETQ. The ends were cut back, 4 bases at V and 2 bases at J, with 12 bases in the middle.

V and J are TRBV28 and TRBJ2-5, with D possibly called TRBD1 or TRBD2 (5 bases each). CDR1 is MDHEN and CDR2 is SYDVKM in the germline V gene. The V gene lost 5 bases and the J gene lost 1 base, with 14 bases spanning the gap. This CDR3 has 15 residues. CDR3 bases: TGTGCCAGCAGTCTATCCCCGGGACCCCAAGAGACCCAGTACTTC. Amino acids: CASSLSPGPQETQYF.

This clonotype was recorded a few times. The chain employs TRBV6-6 and TRBJ1-1, with a weak D call TRBD1 (5 bases). Trimming cost V 2 bases and J 3 bases, with 13 bases left between them. Germline V gene sequence: CDR1 MNHNY, CDR2 SVGAGI (reference sequence). The CDR3 is made up of 15 amino acids. The DNA of the CDR3 is TGTGCCAGCAGTTACCCCATAGCGGGGGACACTGAAGCTTTCTTT. Encoded protein: CASSYPIAGDTEAFF.

The chain employs TRBV12-3 or TRBV12-4 and TRBJ2-2; D ambiguous. The CDR3 contains 14 residues. Trimming took 5 bases from V and 1 from J, leaving 8 bases between them. This CDR3 reads CASSVWGNTGELFF. In DNA, the CDR3 is TGTGCCAGCAGTGTTTGGGGGAACACCGGGGAGCTGTTTTTT.

The CDR3 protein is CATSSDPLRSGEETQYF. The CDR3 nucleotides read TGTGCCACCAGCAGTGATCCCCTCCGGAGCGGAGAAGAGACCCAGTACTTC. The rearrangement uses TRBV15 and TRBJ2-5; D is possibly TRBD2 (5 bases). CDR1 and CDR2 (germline): LNHNV, YYDKDF (reference sequence). Trimming cost V 3 bases and J 3 bases, with 20 bases left between them. CDR3 size: 17 residues.

With regard to this clonotype: Here the CDR3 omits its conserved ending phenylalanine or tryptophan, so a read error is the likely source. The gene calls are TRBV6-5 and TRBJ1-2, with a tentative D call TRBD1 (5 bases). V was trimmed by 2 bases and J by 6 bases, leaving 19 bases between them. The CDR3 contains 16 residues. The germline CDR1 and CDR2 sequences are MNHEY and SVGAGI. The CDR3 region is CASSYGQGRVLHGYTL. In DNA form, the CDR3 reads TGTGCCAGCAGTTACGGCCAGGGAAGGGTACTCCATGGCTACACCTTA.

This clonotype was observed once. V is TRBV9 and J is TRBJ1-2; TRBD1 agrees at 12 bases. This CDR3 comprises 14 residues. Germline values: CDR1 SGDLS, CDR2 YYNGEE. J lost 7 bases, V lost 2 bases, and 3 bases had no gene match. As DNA, the CDR3 is TGTGCCAGCAGCGTCGGGACAGGGGGCGTTGGCTACACCTTC. Its translation is CASSVGTGGVGYTF. The variable domain in full, with the rest retrieved from reference TRBV9 and TRBJ1-2, is DSGVTQTPKHLITATGQRVTLRCSPRSGDLSVYWYQQSLDQGLQFLIQYYNGEERAKGNILERFSAQQFPDLHSELNLSSLELGDSALYFCASSVGTGGVGYTFGSGTRLTVV.

This clonotype was seen repeatedly, ten times or more. This chain joins TRBV7-2 and TRBJ2-7; 7 bases are a match to TRBD2. The CDR3 has 15 amino acids. Germline V gene lookup returns CDR1 SGHTA and CDR2 FQGNSA. V dropped 1 base and J dropped 0; count of bases not matched to a gene: 3. CDR3 sequence: CASSLGLARSYEQYF. The CDR3, as DNA: TGTGCCAGCAGCTTAGGACTAGCTCGCTCCTACGAGCAGTACTTC.

The CDR3 reads CASSPTTSGFQEQYF. The DNA for the CDR3 is TGTGCCAGCAGCCCCACAACTAGCGGCTTTCAAGAGCAGTACTTC. The chain links TRBV3-1 to TRBJ2-4; 8 bases agree with TRBD2. Germline V CDR1 and CDR2: LGHDT, YNNKEL (reference sequence). Unmatched junction bases numbered 15, after V lost 4 bases and J lost 13 bases. This CDR3 has 15 amino acids.

With respect to this clonotype: Its ends do not fully match the called genes, so a read error is possible. The genes are TRBV4-3 and TRBJ2-3; TRBD2 might be the D (5 bases). The CDR3 is 15 residues long. Germline V gives CDR1 LGHNA, CDR2 YSLEER. CDR3 DNA: TGCGCCAGCAGCCAAGGTACTAGTGTCGCAGATACGCGGTATTTT. Protein: CASSQGTSVADTRYF.

This clonotype has more than one count but fewer than ten. CDR3: CASSLNPPANEKLFF. The CDR3 DNA follows: TGTGCCAGCAGCCTTAATCCTCCGGCTAATGAAAAACTGTTTTTT. The chain has TRBV14 and TRBJ1-4; D uncertain. The V gene's germline CDR1 is SGHDN and CDR2 FVKESK. V lost 4 bases and J 3 bases, leaving 12 bases between the germline ends. The CDR3 loop spans 15 amino acids.

The J gene is TRBJ2-1, the V gene TRBV11-2; 9 nucleotides line up with TRBD2. V trimming: 5 bases; J trimming: 4 bases; junction bases outside the gene matches: 6. Germline CDR1 is SGHAT and CDR2 is FQNNGV. This CDR3 has 15 residues. CDR3 in amino acids: CASSPGTSNYNEQFF. In DNA, the CDR3 is TGTGCCAGCAGCCCCGGGACTAGCAATTACAATGAGCAGTTCTTC.

The V call is TRBV20-1, the J call TRBJ2-2, with 7 nucleotides matching TRBD2. V lost 2 bases and J lost 6; bases outside the gene matches: 9. Germline CDR1 and CDR2: DFQATT and SNEGSKA (reference sequence). The CDR3 consists of 15 residues. The CDR3 loop reads CSARTGRGPSGELFF. CDR3 DNA sequence: TGCAGTGCTAGAACTGGGAGGGGACCTTCCGGGGAGCTGTTTTTT.

This clonotype has a handful of counts. The V gene is TRBV28, the J gene TRBJ2-5, with D uncertain. The CDR3 runs 14 residues. V was cut by 3 bases and J by 0 bases, with 8 bases left in between. Germline assignment: CDR1 MDHEN and CDR2 SYDVKM. In DNA, the CDR3 is TGTGCCAGCAGTTTGCTGTCTTACCAAGAGACCCAGTACTTC. Its translation: CASSLLSYQETQYF. The whole variable domain, filled in from reference TRBV28 and TRBJ2-5, reads DVKVTQSSRYLVKRTGEKVFLECVQDMDHENMFWYRQDPGLGLRLIYFSYDVKMKEKGDIPEGYSVSREKKERFSLILESASTNQTSMYLCASSLLSYQETQYFGPGTRLLVL.

Only a few counts were recorded for this clonotype. The chain joins TRBV18 to TRBJ1-4; no clear D. Trimming took off 2 bases at V and 3 bases at J, with 4 bases between the two ends. The CDR3 sequence is 13 residues long. Germline V gene lookup returns CDR1 KGHSH and CDR2 LQKENI. The CDR3 protein is CASSPSPNEKLFF. CDR3 nucleotides: TGTGCCAGCTCACCATCTCCTAATGAAAAACTGTTTTTT.